This T cell receptor (beta chain) was retrieved from a study of shared clonotypes between healthy human individuals. Study-level results: A reduction in generation probabilities was seen for non-shared clonotypes relative to those shared by all four donors.

Terminally differentiated effector memory CD45RA+ cells were excluded from the naive CD8 cells, which were CD45RO-negative and positively selected for CCR7. Per the study methods: Junction-only immunoSEQ sequences carried no quality scores, so filtering differed. This table comes from immunoSEQ multiplex PCR, and its TCRdb copy is limited to in-frame clones, with some not included. The V and J calls and the clone size are those of that table, but D and trimming were determined from the DNA. This sample has 2 million or so clones, with less than 95% found just once. The germline V gene encodes CDR1 SGHNT and CDR2 YYREEE (reference sequence). This CDR3 has 12 residues. The V end was cut by 5 bases, the J end by 6 bases, with 11 bases between. In the case of this clone: Antigen: not known.

The chain joins TRBV5-4 to TRBJ1-1, with D possibly TRBD1 on 5 matching bases. This sequence was found in a man aged 18 to 30 in good health. Sequences were obtained from naive CD8+ T cells sorted from blood. The CDR3: CASSWTGAEAFF. The CDR3, as DNA: TGTGCCAGCAGTTGGACGGGGGCTGAAGCTTTCTTT.